The rows below give T cell receptor beta chains drawn from one sample of a study of cytomegalovirus exposure and HLA in healthy donors. Sequencing used immunoSEQ multiplex PCR; TCRdb keeps in-frame clones, though not all of them. The top ten hold roughly 3% of the sample, which has some 180,000 clones, about 78% seen once. The source material was PBMCs. The source of these receptors is a woman under 40 in good health and CMV-seronegative. The CDR3 runs from the conserved cysteine through the conserved F or W. Each record gives: clone size, V gene, J gene, D gene, CDR3 DNA, CDR3 protein. The D gene is left open where the match is weak. Clone size is not always given. Where it is, it says once, few, many or a class for expanded clones.

>.|TRBV29-1|TRBJ2-7|TRBD2
TGCAGCGTTGAGACTAGCAGCTACGAGCAGTACTTC
CSVETSSYEQYF
>.|TRBV27|TRBJ2-3|TRBD2
TGTGCCAGCAGTTTACTCTCGGGACTAGCGGGATCTTATTTT
CASSLLSGLAGSYF
>.|TRBV6-5|TRBJ2-4|.
TGTGCCAGCAGTTACTCGACAATACTAGCCAAAAACATTCAGTACTTC
CASSYSTILAKNIQYF
>.|TRBV27|TRBJ2-2|TRBD1
TGTGCAACACAGGGGGCCCCCACCGGGGAGCTGTTTTTT
CATQGAPTGELFF
>.|TRBV7-3|TRBJ2-5|TRBD1
TGTGCCAGCAGCTTATCGGCCGGGACAGGGGAAGAGACCCAGTACTTC
CASSLSAGTGEETQYF
>.|TRBV11-2|TRBJ2-7|TRBD1
TGTGCCAGCAGCTTGACGAGTGGGGGACAGGGGTACGAGCAGTACTTC
CASSLTSGGQGYEQYF
>few|TRBV27|TRBJ2-5|.
TGTGCCAGCAGTTTTTTAGGGGGCCAAGAGACCCAGTACTTC
CASSFLGGQETQYF
>.|TRBV28|TRBJ2-7|TRBD2
TGTGCCAGCAGTCCAATTTTAGGACTAGCGGAGACCTACGAGCAGTACTTC
CASSPILGLAETYEQYF
>.|TRBV5-6|TRBJ1-5|.
TGTGCCAGCAGCTGGAGCGGGGCGCGTCAGCCCCAGCATTTT
CASSWSGARQPQHF
>.|TRBV21-1|TRBJ2-3|.
TGTGCCAGCGCCAACCCTAGGGGGACTAGCGGGAAATGGAGTGTGGATACGCAGTATTTT
CASANPRGTSGKWSVDTQYF
>few|TRBV5-1|TRBJ1-4|.
TGCGCCAGCAGCTTGGCCGCCAGAACAACTAATGAAAAACTGTTTTTT
CASSLAARTTNEKLFF
>.|TRBV19|TRBJ2-3|TRBD2
TGTGCCAGTACCGGCCCGAGCAAAGGACTAGCGGGGGGCTGGAATACGCAGTATTTT
CASTGPSKGLAGGWNTQYF
>.|TRBV7-3|TRBJ2-1|.
TGTGCCAGCAGCTCGAACCGCGCGTCAAATGAGCAGTTCTTC
CASSSNRASNEQFF
>.|TRBV6-1|TRBJ2-5|TRBD1
TGTGCCAGCTCGGACAGGGATAAGGAGACCCAGTACTTC
CASSDRDKETQYF
>.|TRBV29-1|TRBJ2-1|TRBD1
TGCAGCGTTGACTCCGAGGGACAGGGGTACAATGAGCAGTTCTTC
CSVDSEGQGYNEQFF
>.|TRBV6-5|TRBJ1-1|.
TGTGCCAGCAGTTACTCTCGGGATGACGTCACTGAAGCTTTCTTT
CASSYSRDDVTEAFF
>.|TRBV6-1|TRBJ1-2|.
TGTGCCAGCAGTCCCAAGGGGGGGGGCACCTTC
CASSPKGGGTF
>.|TRBV29-1|TRBJ2-1|.
TGCAGCGTTGGATCACGAACAGGCTCCTACAATGAGCAGTTCTTC
CSVGSRTGSYNEQFF
>.|TRBV2|TRBJ2-6|.
TGTGCCAGCCGCCGACAGACTGGATCTGGGGCCAACGTCCTGACTTTC
CASRRQTGSGANVLTF
>.|TRBV19|TRBJ1-5|.
TGTGCCAGTACGGGGGTACAGCCCCAGCATTTT
CASTGVQPQHF
>.|TRBV7-9|TRBJ1-2|TRBD1
TGTGCCAGCAGCCCTAGAGGGCAGGGGGCGAAAGGCTACACCTTC
CASSPRGQGAKGYTF
>.|TRBV5-1|TRBJ2-7|TRBD2
TGCGCCAGCAGCTTGTTCACGGGGGGCGAGCAGTACTTC
CASSLFTGGEQYF
>.|TRBV29-1|TRBJ2-1|TRBD2
TGCAGCGTTGAAGGTAGCGGGGGGGCCCGGTCCTACAATGAGCAGTTCTTC
CSVEGSGGARSYNEQFF
>.|TRBV7-9|TRBJ2-1|TRBD1
TGTGCCAGCAGCACCCCGCAGGGGGACAATGAGCAGTTCTTC
CASSTPQGDNEQFF
>.|TRBV9|TRBJ2-4|.
TGTGCCAGCAGCTCTCGGGGTGAGGTGAACATTCAGTACTTC
CASSSRGEVNIQYF
>.|TRBV5-4|TRBJ2-7|TRBD2
TGTGCCAGCAGCTGGGGGGGTAACCGCTACGAGCAGTACTTC
CASSWGGNRYEQYF
>.|TRBV9|TRBJ1-2|.
TGTGCCAGCAGCGTTCATCTCCAGAGGGGGGGACACCATCCTTACTATGGCTACACCTTC
CASSVHLQRGGHHPYYGYTF
>.|TRBV5-1|TRBJ1-2|TRBD1
TGCGCCAGCAGCTCGTTCCCTAGGACAGGGGTGTTTTTGGGCTACACCTTC
CASSSFPRTGVFLGYTF
>once|TRBV7-2|TRBJ2-3|TRBD2
TGTGCCAGTGGGGGCGGGGGGGCCGATACGCAGTATTTT
CASGGGGADTQYF
>.|TRBV19|TRBJ2-1|TRBD2
TGTGCCAGTAGTATTGGACTAGCGGGAGCAAATGAGCAGTTCTTC
CASSIGLAGANEQFF
>.|TRBV19|TRBJ1-1|TRBD1
TGTGCCAGTAGTATAGGAGGACAGGGGTACACTGAAGCTTTCTTT
CASSIGGQGYTEAFF
>.|TRBV30|TRBJ2-5|TRBD2
TGTGCCTGGGTAGCGGGGGGAGGAGAGACCCAGTACTTC
CAWVAGGGETQYF
>.|TRBV5-1|TRBJ1-4|TRBD1
TGCGCCAGCAGCTCGGGACAGACTAATGAAAAACTGTTTTTT
CASSSGQTNEKLFF
>.|TRBV6-6|TRBJ1-2|TRBD1
TGTGCCAGCAGTTACTCGGGACAGGGGGCGCGGTATGGCTACACCTTC
CASSYSGQGARYGYTF
>.|TRBV6-6|TRBJ2-3|.
TGTGCCAGCAGATCTCAGGGGTACACAGATACGCAGTATTTT
CASRSQGYTDTQYF
>.|TRBV10-1|TRBJ1-3|TRBD1
TGCGCCAGCAGTGAGTCCGGGACAGTGGACAACACCATATATTTT
CASSESGTVDNTIYF
>.|TRBV29-1|TRBJ2-5|TRBD2
TGCAGCGTTGAATTAGGGAGGGGCGAGGAGACCCAGTACTTC
CSVELGRGEETQYF
>few|TRBV6-5|TRBJ1-1|.
TGTGCCAGCTGCATCTTCGGTGTGACTGAAGCTTTCTTT
CASCIFGVTEAFF
>.|TRBV30|TRBJ2-7|.
TGTGCCTGGAGGGGGACACAAGCCGAGCAGTACTTC
CAWRGTQAEQYF
>.|TRBV27|TRBJ2-2|TRBD2
TGTGCCAGCGGAGGGACTAGCGGGTTCACCGGGGAGCTGTTTTTT
CASGGTSGFTGELFF
>few|TRBV6-5|TRBJ1-3|.
TGTGCCAGCAGTCGTGGAAACACCATATATTTT
CASSRGNTIYF
>.|TRBV5-8|TRBJ2-7|TRBD1
TGTGCCAGCAGCCGGGGACAGGCTTACTACGAGCAGTACTTC
CASSRGQAYYEQYF
>.|TRBV4-1|TRBJ1-1|.
TGCGCCAGCAGCCGGATTAGGACAGCGAACACTGAAGCTTTCTTT
CASSRIRTANTEAFF
>.|TRBV7-2|TRBJ1-5|TRBD1
TGTGCCAGCAGCTTAGGGACAGGGCCAAATCAGCCCCAGCATTTT
CASSLGTGPNQPQHF
>.|TRBV2|TRBJ2-2|TRBD2
TGTGCCAGCAAAGGGTCTAGCGGGAGGGCCGGTTCGACCGGGGAGCTGTTTTTT
CASKGSSGRAGSTGELFF